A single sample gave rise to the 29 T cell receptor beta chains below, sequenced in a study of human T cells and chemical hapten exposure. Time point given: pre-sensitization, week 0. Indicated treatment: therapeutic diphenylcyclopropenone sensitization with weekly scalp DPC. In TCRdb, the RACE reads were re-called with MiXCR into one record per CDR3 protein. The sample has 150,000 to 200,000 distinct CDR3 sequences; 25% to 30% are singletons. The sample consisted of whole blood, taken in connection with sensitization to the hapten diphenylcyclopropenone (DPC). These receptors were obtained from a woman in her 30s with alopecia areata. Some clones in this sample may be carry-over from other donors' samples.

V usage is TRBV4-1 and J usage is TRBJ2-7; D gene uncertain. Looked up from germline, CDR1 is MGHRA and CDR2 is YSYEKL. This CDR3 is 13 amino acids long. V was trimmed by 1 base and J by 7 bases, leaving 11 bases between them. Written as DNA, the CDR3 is TGCGCCAGCAGCCAAGCTGTCGGATTTGAGCAGTACTTC. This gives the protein CASSQAVGFEQYF.

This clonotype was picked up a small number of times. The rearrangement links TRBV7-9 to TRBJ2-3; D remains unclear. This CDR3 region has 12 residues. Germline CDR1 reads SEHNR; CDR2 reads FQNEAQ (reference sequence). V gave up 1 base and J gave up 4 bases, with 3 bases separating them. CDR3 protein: CASSLEPDTQYF. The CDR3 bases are TGTGCCAGCAGCTTAGAGCCAGATACGCAGTATTTT.

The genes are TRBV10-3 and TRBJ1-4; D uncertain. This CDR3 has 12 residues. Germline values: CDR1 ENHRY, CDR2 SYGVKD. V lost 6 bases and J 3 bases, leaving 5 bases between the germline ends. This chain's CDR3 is CAISRSNEKLFF. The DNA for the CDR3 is TGTGCCATCAGCCGATCTAATGAAAAACTGTTTTTT.

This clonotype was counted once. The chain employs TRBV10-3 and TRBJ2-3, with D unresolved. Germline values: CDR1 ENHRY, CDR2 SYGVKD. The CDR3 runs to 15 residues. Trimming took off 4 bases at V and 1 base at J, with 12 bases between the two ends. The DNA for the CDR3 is TGTGCCATCAGTGCGAGCGATGGGGGCACAGATACGCAGTATTTT. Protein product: CAISASDGGTDTQYF.

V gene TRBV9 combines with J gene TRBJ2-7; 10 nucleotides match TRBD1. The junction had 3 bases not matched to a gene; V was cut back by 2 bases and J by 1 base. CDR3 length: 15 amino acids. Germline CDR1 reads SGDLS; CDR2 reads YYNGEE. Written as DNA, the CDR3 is TGTGCCAGCAGCGTGGGACAGGGGATTTCCTACGAGCAGTACTTC. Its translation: CASSVGQGISYEQYF.

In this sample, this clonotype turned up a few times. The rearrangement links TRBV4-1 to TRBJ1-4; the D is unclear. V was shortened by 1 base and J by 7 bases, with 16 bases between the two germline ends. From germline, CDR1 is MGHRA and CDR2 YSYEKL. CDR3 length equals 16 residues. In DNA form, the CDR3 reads TGCGCCAGCAGCCAAGTTCCGGTCGTCGTTGGTGAAAAACTGTTTTTT. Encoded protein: CASSQVPVVVGEKLFF.

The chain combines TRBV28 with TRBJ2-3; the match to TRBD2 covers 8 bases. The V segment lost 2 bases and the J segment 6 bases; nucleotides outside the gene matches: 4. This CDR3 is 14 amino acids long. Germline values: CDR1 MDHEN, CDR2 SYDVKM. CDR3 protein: CASSLAGRADTQYF. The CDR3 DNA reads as TGTGCCAGCAGTTTAGCCGGGAGGGCGGATACGCAGTATTTT. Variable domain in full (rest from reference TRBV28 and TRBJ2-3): DVKVTQSSRYLVKRTGEKVFLECVQDMDHENMFWYRQDPGLGLRLIYFSYDVKMKEKGDIPEGYSVSREKKERFSLILESASTNQTSMYLCASSLAGRADTQYFGPGTRLTVL.

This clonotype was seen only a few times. The CDR3 nucleotides read TGTGCCTCCTACGCCTTTCCCTCCAGGAGCTCCTATAATTCACCCCTCCACTTT. This gives the protein CASYAFPSRSSYNSPLHF. V is TRBV6-5 and J is TRBJ1-6; D is uncertain. Per the germline V gene, CDR1 is MNHEY and CDR2 is SVGAGI. The V end lost 11 bases, the J end lost 0 bases, and 23 bases lay between the germline ends. The CDR3 runs to 18 residues.

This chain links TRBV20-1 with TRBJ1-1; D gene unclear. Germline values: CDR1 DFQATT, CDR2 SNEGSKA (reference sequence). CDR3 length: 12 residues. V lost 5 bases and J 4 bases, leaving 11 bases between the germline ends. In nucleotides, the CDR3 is TGCAGTGCTCCGGAACGGGGCACTGAAGCTTTCTTT. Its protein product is CSAPERGTEAFF.

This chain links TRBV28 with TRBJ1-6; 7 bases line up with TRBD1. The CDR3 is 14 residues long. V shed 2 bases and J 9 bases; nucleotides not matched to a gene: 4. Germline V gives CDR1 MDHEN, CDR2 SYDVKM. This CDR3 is CASSLGGGSSPLHF. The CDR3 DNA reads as TGTGCCAGCAGTTTAGGAGGGGGCAGTTCACCCCTCCACTTT.

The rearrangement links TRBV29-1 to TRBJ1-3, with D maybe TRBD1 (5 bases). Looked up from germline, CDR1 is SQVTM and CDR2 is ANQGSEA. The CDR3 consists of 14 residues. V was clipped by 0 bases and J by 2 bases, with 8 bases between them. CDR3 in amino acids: CSVEDVGPGNTIYF. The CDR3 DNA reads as TGCAGCGTTGAAGACGTGGGGCCTGGAAACACCATATATTTT.

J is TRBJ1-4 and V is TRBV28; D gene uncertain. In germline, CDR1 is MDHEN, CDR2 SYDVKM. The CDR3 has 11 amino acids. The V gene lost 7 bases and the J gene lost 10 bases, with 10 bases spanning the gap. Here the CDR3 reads CASTTPGKLFF. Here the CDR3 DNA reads TGTGCCAGCACCACCCCTGGAAAACTGTTTTTT.

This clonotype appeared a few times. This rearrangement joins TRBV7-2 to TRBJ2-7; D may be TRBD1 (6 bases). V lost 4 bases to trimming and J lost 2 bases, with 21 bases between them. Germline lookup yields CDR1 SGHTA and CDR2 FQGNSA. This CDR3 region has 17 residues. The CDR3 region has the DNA TGTGCCAGCAGCTCACCCCGGGACAACCGCTGGGCCTACGAGCAGTACTTC. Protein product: CASSSPRDNRWAYEQYF. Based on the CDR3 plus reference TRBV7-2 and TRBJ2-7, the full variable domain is GAGVSQSPSNKVTEKGKDVELRCDPISGHTALYWYRQSLGQGLEFLIYFQGNSAPDKSGLPSDRFSAERTGGSVSTLTIQRTQQEDSAVYLCASSSPRDNRWAYEQYFGPGTRLTVT.

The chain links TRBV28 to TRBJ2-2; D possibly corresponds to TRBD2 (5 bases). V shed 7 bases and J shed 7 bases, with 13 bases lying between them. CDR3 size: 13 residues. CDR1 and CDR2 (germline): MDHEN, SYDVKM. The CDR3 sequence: CASIWGVGGELFF. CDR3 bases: TGTGCCAGCATTTGGGGAGTTGGCGGGGAGCTGTTTTTT.

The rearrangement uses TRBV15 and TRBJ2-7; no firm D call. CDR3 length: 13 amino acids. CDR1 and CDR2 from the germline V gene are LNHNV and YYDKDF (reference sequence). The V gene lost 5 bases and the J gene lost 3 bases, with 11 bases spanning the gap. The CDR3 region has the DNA TGTGCCACCAGCCGTGTGGGAATCTACGAGCAGTACTTC. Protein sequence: CATSRVGIYEQYF.

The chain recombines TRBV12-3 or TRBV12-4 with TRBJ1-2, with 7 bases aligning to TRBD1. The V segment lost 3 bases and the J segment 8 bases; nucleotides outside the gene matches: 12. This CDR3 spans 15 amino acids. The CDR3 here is CASSLRNRDSEGYTF. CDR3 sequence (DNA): TGTGCCAGCAGTTTGCGTAACCGGGACAGCGAAGGCTACACCTTC.

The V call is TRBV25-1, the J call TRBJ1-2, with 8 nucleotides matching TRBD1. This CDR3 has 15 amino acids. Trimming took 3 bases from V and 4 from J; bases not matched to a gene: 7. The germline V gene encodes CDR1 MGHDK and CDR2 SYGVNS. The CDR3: CASSEPGQDLYGYTF. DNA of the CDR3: TGTGCCAGCAGTGAGCCGGGACAGGACCTCTATGGCTACACCTTC.

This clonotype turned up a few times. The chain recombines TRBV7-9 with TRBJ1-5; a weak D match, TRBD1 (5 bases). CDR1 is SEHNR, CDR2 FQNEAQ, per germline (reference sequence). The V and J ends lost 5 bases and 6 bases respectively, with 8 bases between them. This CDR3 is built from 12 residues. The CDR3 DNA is TGTGCCAGCAGCAAGGACACTCAGCCCCAGCATTTT. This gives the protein CASSKDTQPQHF. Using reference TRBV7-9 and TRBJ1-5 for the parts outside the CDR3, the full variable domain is DTGVSQNPRHKITKRGQNVTFRCDPISEHNRLYWYRQTLGQGPEFLTYFQNEAQLEKSRLLSDRFSAERPKGSFSTLEIQRTEQGDSAMYLCASSKDTQPQHFGDGTRLSIL.

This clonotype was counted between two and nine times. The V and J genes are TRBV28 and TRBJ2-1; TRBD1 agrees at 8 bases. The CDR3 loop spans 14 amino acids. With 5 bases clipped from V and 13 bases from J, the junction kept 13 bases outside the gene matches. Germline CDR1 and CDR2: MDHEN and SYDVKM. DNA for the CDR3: TGTGCCAGCAGTCTTAGGGGGATGACAGGGGAACAGTTCTTC. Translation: CASSLRGMTGEQFF.

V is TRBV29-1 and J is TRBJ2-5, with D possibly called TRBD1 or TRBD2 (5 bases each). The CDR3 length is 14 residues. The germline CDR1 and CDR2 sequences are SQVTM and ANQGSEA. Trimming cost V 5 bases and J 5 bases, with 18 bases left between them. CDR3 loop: CSVFTWGWGETQYF. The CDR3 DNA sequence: TGCAGCGTTTTCACATGGGGCTGGGGGGAGACCCAGTACTTC. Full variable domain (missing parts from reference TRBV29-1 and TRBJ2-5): SAVISQKPSRDICQRGTSLTIQCQVDSQVTMMFWYRQQPGQSLTLIATANQGSEATYESGFVIDKFPISRPNLTFSTLTVSNMSPEDSSIYLCSVFTWGWGETQYFGPGTRLLVL.

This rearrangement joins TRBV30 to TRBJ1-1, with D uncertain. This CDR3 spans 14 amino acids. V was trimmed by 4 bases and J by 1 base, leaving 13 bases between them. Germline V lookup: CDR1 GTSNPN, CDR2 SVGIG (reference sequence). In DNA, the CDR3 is TGTGCCTGGAACCCCAAGCAAGCGAACACTGAAGCTTTCTTT. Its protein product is CAWNPKQANTEAFF.

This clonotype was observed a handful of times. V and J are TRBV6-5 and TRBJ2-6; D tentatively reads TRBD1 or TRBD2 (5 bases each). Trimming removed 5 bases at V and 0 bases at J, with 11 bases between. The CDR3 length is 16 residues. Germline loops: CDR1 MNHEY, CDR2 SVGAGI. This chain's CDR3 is CASSPGTASGANVLTF. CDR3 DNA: TGTGCCAGCAGTCCCGGGACGGCCTCTGGGGCCAACGTCCTGACTTTC.

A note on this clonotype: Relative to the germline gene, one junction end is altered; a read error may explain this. The CDR3 DNA follows: TGTGCCAGCAGAGCTACAGGGGGCAATCAGCCCCAGCAATTT. This encodes CASRATGGNQPQQF. This rearrangement joins TRBV2 to TRBJ1-5; 9 bases align to TRBD1. Germline CDR1 SNHLY, CDR2 FYNNEI. The CDR3 totals 14 residues.

In nucleotides, the CDR3 is TGCAGTGCTAGAGGGCAGAGCTCCTACAATGAGCAGTTCTTC. It specifies CSARGQSSYNEQFF. The chain links TRBV20-1 to TRBJ2-1; the D is unclear. V dropped 1 base and J dropped 0 bases, with 7 bases sitting between them. Germline V CDR1 and CDR2: DFQATT, SNEGSKA (reference sequence). The CDR3 consists of 14 residues.

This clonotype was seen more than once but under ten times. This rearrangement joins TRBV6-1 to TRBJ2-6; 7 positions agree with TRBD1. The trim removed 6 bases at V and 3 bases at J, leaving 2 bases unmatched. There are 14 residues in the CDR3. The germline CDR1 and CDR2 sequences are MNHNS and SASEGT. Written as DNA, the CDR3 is TGTGCCAGCAGGGGGACAGTTGGGGCCAACGTCCTGACTTTC. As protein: CASRGTVGANVLTF.

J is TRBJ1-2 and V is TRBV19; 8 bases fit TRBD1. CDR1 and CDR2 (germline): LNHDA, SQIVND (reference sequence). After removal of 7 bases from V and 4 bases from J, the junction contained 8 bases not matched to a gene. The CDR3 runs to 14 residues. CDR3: CASTDRGPLYGYTF. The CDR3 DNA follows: TGTGCCAGTACTGACAGGGGTCCCCTCTATGGCTACACCTTC.

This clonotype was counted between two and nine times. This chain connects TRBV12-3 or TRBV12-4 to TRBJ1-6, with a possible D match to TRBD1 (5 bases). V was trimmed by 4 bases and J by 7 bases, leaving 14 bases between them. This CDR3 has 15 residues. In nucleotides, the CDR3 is TGTGCCAGCAGTTCCCGGGGTCAGGGCAATTCACCCCTCCACTTT. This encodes CASSSRGQGNSPLHF.

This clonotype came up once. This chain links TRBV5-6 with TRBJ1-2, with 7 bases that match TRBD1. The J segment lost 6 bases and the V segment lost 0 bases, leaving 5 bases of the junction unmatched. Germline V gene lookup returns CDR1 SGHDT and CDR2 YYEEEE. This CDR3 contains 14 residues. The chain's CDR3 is CASSLGQGTDGYTF. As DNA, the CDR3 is TGTGCCAGCAGCTTGGGACAGGGAACGGATGGCTACACCTTC. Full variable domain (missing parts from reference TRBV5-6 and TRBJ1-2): DAGVTQSPTHLIKTRGQQVTLRCSPKSGHDTVSWYQQALGQGPQFIFQYYEEEERQRGNFPDRFSGHQFPNYSSELNVNALLLGDSALYLCASSLGQGTDGYTFGSGTRLTVV.

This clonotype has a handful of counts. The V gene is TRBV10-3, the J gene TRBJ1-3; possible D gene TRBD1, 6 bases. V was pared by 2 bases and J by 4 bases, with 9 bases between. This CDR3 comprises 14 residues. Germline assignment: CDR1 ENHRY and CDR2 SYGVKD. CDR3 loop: CAISEGTFGNTIYF. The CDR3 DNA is TGTGCCATCAGTGAGGGGACATTCGGAAACACCATATATTTT.